These T cell receptor beta chains were read from a single sample in a study of blood T cell repertoires in COVID-19. TCRdb's copy holds only in-frame clones and misses some; the assay was immunoSEQ multiplex PCR. The sample lists fewer than 150,000 clones; just under 85% were seen once. The sample taken for sequencing was peripheral blood. Source of these receptors: a human donor in a cohort sampled during active COVID-19. The CDR3 runs from the conserved cysteine through the conserved F or W. The order of the fields is CDR3 protein, CDR3 DNA, V gene, D gene, clone size, J gene. D genes are given only for firm matches. Where a row states a size, it is once, few, many or the class of an expanded clone; other rows omit it.

CDR3 protein: CASSLGGTVNYGYTF
CDR3 DNA: TGTGCCAGCAGCTTGGGGGGAACCGTTAACTATGGCTACACCTTC
V gene: TRBV6-6
D gene: .
clone size: .
J gene: TRBJ1-2

CDR3 protein: CASSPRGGGLSYEQYF
CDR3 DNA: TGCGCCAGCAGCCCTCGTGGAGGGGGCTTGTCCTACGAGCAGTACTTC
V gene: TRBV4-1
D gene: .
clone size: .
J gene: TRBJ2-7

CDR3 protein: CASTPAPTGGNQPQHF
CDR3 DNA: TGTGCCAGCACCCCTGCCCCGACAGGAGGCAATCAGCCCCAGCATTTT
V gene: TRBV2
D gene: .
clone size: few
J gene: TRBJ1-5

CDR3 protein: CASSVSGVDNEQFF
CDR3 DNA: TGTGCCAGCAGCGTTAGCGGGGTTGACAATGAGCAGTTCTTC
V gene: TRBV7-2
D gene: TRBD2
clone size: .
J gene: TRBJ2-1

CDR3 protein: CAWSPGRLEAFF
CDR3 DNA: TGTGCCTGGAGTCCTGGGAGGCTGGAAGCTTTCTTT
V gene: TRBV30
D gene: .
clone size: .
J gene: TRBJ1-1

CDR3 protein: CASSDPGLSSYNEQFF
CDR3 DNA: TGCGCCAGCAGTGATCCGGGACTGAGCTCCTACAATGAGCAGTTCTTC
V gene: TRBV5-1
D gene: .
clone size: .
J gene: TRBJ2-1

CDR3 protein: CASRNTGGTEAFF
CDR3 DNA: TGCGCCAGCAGAAATACAGGGGGCACTGAAGCTTTCTTT
V gene: TRBV5-1
D gene: TRBD1
clone size: few
J gene: TRBJ1-1

CDR3 protein: CASSFPGTNYEQYF
CDR3 DNA: TGTGCCAGCAGCTTCCCTGGGACAAACTACGAGCAGTACTTC
V gene: TRBV7-2
D gene: .
clone size: .
J gene: TRBJ2-7

CDR3 protein: CASSLLYSTLRNTEAFF
CDR3 DNA: TGTGCCAGCAGCTTGTTATACTCGACACTCCGGAACACTGAAGCTTTCTTT
V gene: TRBV5-5
D gene: .
clone size: few
J gene: TRBJ1-1

CDR3 protein: CASKTTGQGVAEQYF
CDR3 DNA: TGTGCCAGCAAGACCACGGGACAGGGGGTGGCCGAGCAGTACTTC
V gene: TRBV28
D gene: TRBD1
clone size: .
J gene: TRBJ2-7

CDR3 protein: CASSSGGAPTDTQYF
CDR3 DNA: TGTGCCAGCAGCTCCGGGGGGGCCCCCACAGATACGCAGTATTTT
V gene: TRBV11-2
D gene: TRBD2
clone size: .
J gene: TRBJ2-3

CDR3 protein: CASSHWTGPTGNF
CDR3 DNA: TGTGCCAGCAGCCACTGGACAGGTCCGACGGGGAACTTC
V gene: TRBV5-8
D gene: TRBD1
clone size: .
J gene: TRBJ2-7

CDR3 protein: CASSPEVGNEQFF
CDR3 DNA: TGTGCCAGCTCACCAGAGGTGGGCAATGAGCAGTTCTTC
V gene: TRBV18
D gene: .
clone size: .
J gene: TRBJ2-1

CDR3 protein: CASSPNFRGETQYF
CDR3 DNA: TGTGCCAGCAGCCCCAATTTCAGGGGGGAGACCCAGTACTTC
V gene: TRBV14
D gene: TRBD1
clone size: .
J gene: TRBJ2-5

CDR3 protein: CASSQTAYNSPLHF
CDR3 DNA: TGTGCCAGCAGCCAGACAGCTTATAATTCACCCCTCCACTTT
V gene: TRBV3-1/TRBV3-2
D gene: .
clone size: many
J gene: TRBJ1-6

CDR3 protein: CASRGRFSGNTIYF
CDR3 DNA: TGTGCCAGCAGGGGGCGGTTCTCTGGAAACACCATATATTTT
V gene: TRBV2
D gene: .
clone size: .
J gene: TRBJ1-3

CDR3 protein: CATSRVTSGGTGELFF
CDR3 DNA: TGTGCCACCAGCAGGGTGACTAGCGGGGGGACCGGGGAGCTGTTTTTT
V gene: TRBV15
D gene: TRBD2
clone size: .
J gene: TRBJ2-2

CDR3 protein: CASSPPGASGAGELFF
CDR3 DNA: TGTGCCAGCAGCCCACCCGGGGCTAGCGGGGCCGGGGAGCTGTTTTTT
V gene: TRBV3-1/TRBV3-2
D gene: TRBD2
clone size: few
J gene: TRBJ2-2

CDR3 protein: CATSRDNAAGRNTIYF
CDR3 DNA: TGTGCCACCAGCAGAGATAACGCAGCAGGAAGAAACACCATATATTTT
V gene: TRBV15
D gene: .
clone size: .
J gene: TRBJ1-3

CDR3 protein: CSARGGGLSGSTDTQYF
CDR3 DNA: TGCAGCGCCCGAGGGGGGGGGCTCTCGGGGAGCACAGATACGCAGTATTTT
V gene: TRBV29-1
D gene: .
clone size: .
J gene: TRBJ2-3

CDR3 protein: CASSQRTSGVYYEQYF
CDR3 DNA: TGTGCCAGCAGCCAACGGACTAGCGGGGTGTACTACGAGCAGTACTTC
V gene: TRBV4-2
D gene: TRBD2
clone size: .
J gene: TRBJ2-7

CDR3 protein: CASKGEGEGTDQPQHF
CDR3 DNA: TGTGCCAGCAAGGGGGAAGGAGAAGGGACGGATCAGCCCCAGCATTTT
V gene: TRBV2
D gene: .
clone size: .
J gene: TRBJ1-5

CDR3 protein: CASSPGTGGLTEAFF
CDR3 DNA: TGTGCCAGTAGTCCGGGGACAGGGGGTTTAACTGAAGCTTTCTTT
V gene: TRBV19
D gene: TRBD1
clone size: few
J gene: TRBJ1-1

CDR3 protein: CASTEMGQGVEQFF
CDR3 DNA: TGTGCCAGCACCGAGATGGGACAGGGGGTTGAGCAGTTCTTC
V gene: TRBV6-5
D gene: TRBD1
clone size: .
J gene: TRBJ2-1

CDR3 protein: CAISGRVGTNLPHTDTQYF
CDR3 DNA: TGTGCCATCAGTGGCAGAGTAGGGACTAACCTCCCCCACACAGATACGCAGTATTTT
V gene: TRBV10-3
D gene: TRBD2
clone size: .
J gene: TRBJ2-3

CDR3 protein: CASSLSGQIDTGELFF
CDR3 DNA: TGTGCCAGCAGTTTATCGGGACAGATAGACACCGGGGAGCTGTTTTTT
V gene: TRBV27
D gene: TRBD1
clone size: .
J gene: TRBJ2-2

CDR3 protein: CASSRGQEDYGYTF
CDR3 DNA: TGTGCCAGCAGCCGCGGACAGGAAGACTATGGCTACACCTTC
V gene: TRBV4-2
D gene: TRBD1
clone size: .
J gene: TRBJ1-2

CDR3 protein: CASSVAGQGDEQFF
CDR3 DNA: TGTGCCAGCAGCGTAGCGGGACAGGGGGATGAGCAGTTCTTC
V gene: TRBV9
D gene: TRBD1
clone size: .
J gene: TRBJ2-1

CDR3 protein: CASSVWDSSYEQYF
CDR3 DNA: TGTGCCAGCAGCGTCTGGGACAGTTCCTACGAGCAGTACTTC
V gene: TRBV7-2
D gene: TRBD1
clone size: .
J gene: TRBJ2-7

CDR3 protein: CASSLTGVGTDTQYF
CDR3 DNA: TGTGCCAGCAGCTTAACGGGGGTGGGGACAGATACGCAGTATTTT
V gene: TRBV7-9
D gene: .
clone size: .
J gene: TRBJ2-3

CDR3 protein: CASSRDDSGANVLTF
CDR3 DNA: TGTGCCAGTTCGCGGGACGACTCTGGGGCCAACGTCCTGACTTTC
V gene: TRBV19
D gene: .
clone size: .
J gene: TRBJ2-6

CDR3 protein: CASSRAGQGRINEQFF
CDR3 DNA: TGCGCCAGCAGCCGAGCCGGGCAGGGCAGGATCAATGAGCAGTTCTTC
V gene: TRBV4-1
D gene: .
clone size: .
J gene: TRBJ2-1

CDR3 protein: CSASDGHSGNTIYF
CDR3 DNA: TGCAGTGCTAGTGACGGTCACTCTGGAAACACCATATATTTT
V gene: TRBV20-1
D gene: .
clone size: .
J gene: TRBJ1-3

CDR3 protein: CASSAGTGRNEQYF
CDR3 DNA: TGCGCCAGCAGCGCCGGGACAGGGAGAAACGAGCAGTACTTC
V gene: TRBV5-1
D gene: TRBD1
clone size: few
J gene: TRBJ2-7

CDR3 protein: CASSQDRWQQYF
CDR3 DNA: TGTGCCAGCAGCCAAGACCGCTGGCAGCAGTACTTC
V gene: TRBV3-1/TRBV3-2
D gene: .
clone size: .
J gene: TRBJ2-7

CDR3 protein: CASIGSTAFYGYTF
CDR3 DNA: TGTGCCAGCATCGGGTCGACAGCATTTTATGGCTACACCTTC
V gene: TRBV6-5
D gene: .
clone size: .
J gene: TRBJ1-2

CDR3 protein: CASSQGEGAYQETQYF
CDR3 DNA: TGTGCCAGCAGCCAAGGGGAAGGGGCGTACCAAGAGACCCAGTACTTC
V gene: TRBV3-1/TRBV3-2
D gene: .
clone size: .
J gene: TRBJ2-5

CDR3 protein: CASSSPGRGETQYF
CDR3 DNA: TGTGCCAGCAGCTCCCCGGGTAGGGGGGAGACCCAGTACTTC
V gene: TRBV5-4
D gene: .
clone size: .
J gene: TRBJ2-5

CDR3 protein: CSAITGDGYTF
CDR3 DNA: TGCAGTGCTATTACAGGGGATGGCTACACCTTC
V gene: TRBV20-1
D gene: TRBD1
clone size: .
J gene: TRBJ1-2

CDR3 protein: CAWSAGTSGRDTQYF
CDR3 DNA: TGTGCCTGGAGTGCCGGGACTAGCGGGCGAGATACGCAGTATTTT
V gene: TRBV30
D gene: TRBD2
clone size: .
J gene: TRBJ2-3

CDR3 protein: CASSLGHNGAYEQYF
CDR3 DNA: TGTGCCAGCAGCTTGGGACACAATGGGGCATACGAGCAGTACTTC
V gene: TRBV5-6
D gene: .
clone size: .
J gene: TRBJ2-7

CDR3 protein: CASSPGEGQETQYF
CDR3 DNA: TGTGCCAGCAGCCCAGGGGAGGGGCAAGAGACCCAGTACTTC
V gene: TRBV7-8
D gene: .
clone size: few
J gene: TRBJ2-5

CDR3 protein: CASSERRGRGGQPQHF
CDR3 DNA: TGTGCCAGCAGTGAACGCAGGGGGCGGGGTGGTCAGCCCCAGCATTTT
V gene: TRBV6-4
D gene: TRBD1
clone size: once
J gene: TRBJ1-5

CDR3 protein: CAATGVAGAQYF
CDR3 DNA: TGTGCCGCCACGGGAGTAGCGGGGGCCCAGTACTTC
V gene: TRBV6-5
D gene: TRBD2
clone size: .
J gene: TRBJ2-5

CDR3 protein: CASSTTGVEQYF
CDR3 DNA: TGTGCCAGCAGTACGACAGGGGTCGAGCAGTACTTC
V gene: TRBV6-5
D gene: TRBD1
clone size: .
J gene: TRBJ2-7

CDR3 protein: CASSQEGGRGHGQPQHF
CDR3 DNA: TGTGCCAGCAGCCAAGAAGGGGGCAGGGGGCACGGTCAGCCCCAGCATTTT
V gene: TRBV3-1/TRBV3-2
D gene: TRBD1
clone size: .
J gene: TRBJ1-5

CDR3 protein: CAGGQVAAFF
CDR3 DNA: TGTGCCGGGGGACAGGTTGCAGCTTTCTTT
V gene: TRBV30
D gene: TRBD1
clone size: .
J gene: TRBJ1-1

CDR3 protein: CAIAQGNYGYTF
CDR3 DNA: TGTGCCATAGCACAGGGTAACTATGGCTACACCTTC
V gene: TRBV10-3
D gene: .
clone size: .
J gene: TRBJ1-2

CDR3 protein: CASSSITGGEAEGYTF
CDR3 DNA: TGCGCCAGCAGCTCTATAACAGGGGGCGAAGCGGAAGGCTACACCTTC
V gene: TRBV5-1
D gene: TRBD1
clone size: once
J gene: TRBJ1-2

CDR3 protein: CASSYDRSYEQYF
CDR3 DNA: TGTGCCAGCAGCTATGACAGGTCCTACGAGCAGTACTTC
V gene: TRBV7-2
D gene: .
clone size: few
J gene: TRBJ2-7

CDR3 protein: CASSPTSPAYEQYF
CDR3 DNA: TGTGCCAGCAGCCCAACTAGCCCAGCCTACGAGCAGTACTTC
V gene: TRBV27
D gene: .
clone size: .
J gene: TRBJ2-7

CDR3 protein: CASSEVRGQPQHF
CDR3 DNA: TGTGCCAGCAGTGAAGTCCGCGGACAGCCCCAGCATTTT
V gene: TRBV6-1
D gene: .
clone size: .
J gene: TRBJ1-5

CDR3 protein: CASSQGTSYNSPLHF
CDR3 DNA: TGTGCCAGCAGCCAAGGGACATCCTATAATTCACCCCTCCACTTT
V gene: TRBV3-1/TRBV3-2
D gene: .
clone size: .
J gene: TRBJ1-6

CDR3 protein: CASSRTGTPPTNEKLFF
CDR3 DNA: TGTGCCAGCAGCAGAACCGGGACACCACCAACTAATGAAAAACTGTTTTTT
V gene: TRBV11-2
D gene: .
clone size: .
J gene: TRBJ1-4

CDR3 protein: CASSSARSVQYF
CDR3 DNA: TGTGCCAGCAGCTCCGCTAGATCGGTTCAGTACTTC
V gene: TRBV7-2
D gene: .
clone size: .
J gene: TRBJ2-7

CDR3 protein: CASSHTGGVDSPLHF
CDR3 DNA: TGTGCCAGCAGCCACACCGGGGGTGTTGATTCACCCCTCCACTTT
V gene: TRBV5-5
D gene: .
clone size: few
J gene: TRBJ1-6

CDR3 protein: CASGLGLLNAFF
CDR3 DNA: TGTGCTAGTGGTTTGGGACTGTTGAATGCTTTCTTT
V gene: TRBV12-5
D gene: .
clone size: .
J gene: TRBJ1-1

CDR3 protein: CASSTGQGAAQETQYF
CDR3 DNA: TGTGCCAGTAGTACGGGACAGGGGGCGGCCCAAGAGACCCAGTACTTC
V gene: TRBV19
D gene: TRBD1
clone size: .
J gene: TRBJ2-5